Shown below are 18 T cell receptor beta chains from a single sample sequenced in a study of metastatic and nonmetastatic thyroid tumors. Nobody among the patients had been given any treatment before thyroid surgery. TCRdb reprocessed the PCR reads via MiXCR. The repertoire holds 25,000 to 30,000 clones, with 3.7% as singletons. Sequencing used blood. The source of these receptors is a male donor with papillary thyroid cancer or a benign thyroid nodule (not recorded which). Some clones in this sample may be carry-over from other donors' samples.

This clone was recorded a few times. A much larger clone sits a single nucleotide away, making a read error possible. This CDR3 fails to terminate in the conserved phenylalanine or tryptophan, so it likely reflects a read error. The chain uses TRBV6-1 and TRBJ1-1; D is uncertain. Germline lookup yields CDR1 MNHNS and CDR2 SASEGT. The CDR3 totals 13 residues. The CDR3 DNA reads TGTGCCAGCGGTGAGAAAACCAACACTGAAGCTTTCCTT. Its translation: CASGEKTNTEAFL.

The V gene is TRBV28, the J gene TRBJ2-7; maybe TRBD1 (6 bases). This CDR3 spans 12 amino acids. Trimming shortened V by 4 bases and J by 7 bases, and 11 bases separated the two germline ends. Germline lookup yields CDR1 MDHEN and CDR2 SYDVKM. This CDR3 is CASSSTGWEQYF. CDR3 sequence (DNA): TGTGCCAGCAGTTCCACAGGGTGGGAGCAGTACTTC.

This clone has at least ten counts. This chain joins TRBV12-5 and TRBJ2-3; 14 bases fit TRBD2. In germline, CDR1 is LGHNT, CDR2 FRNRAP. Unmatched junction bases numbered 4, after V lost 4 bases and J lost 1 base. This CDR3 spans 17 amino acids. This CDR3 is CASGWGLAGDGTDTQYF. The DNA of the CDR3 is TGTGCTAGTGGTTGGGGACTAGCGGGAGACGGCACAGATACGCAGTATTTT.

The sample holds many counts of this clone. The chain combines TRBV19 with TRBJ2-7; D not certain. There are 13 residues in the CDR3. Germline CDR1 and CDR2: LNHDA and SQIVND (reference sequence). V dropped 4 bases and J dropped 5 bases, with 12 bases sitting between them. In DNA, the CDR3 is TGTGCCAGTAGTACCTTTTCAACAAACGAGCAGTACTTC. Its translation is CASSTFSTNEQYF.

Of note for this clone: The sample holds other DNA sequences that translate to the same CDR3. The chain links TRBV6-1 to TRBJ2-6; D possibly corresponds to TRBD2 (6 bases). V was clipped by 6 bases and J by 1 base, with 13 bases between them. The CDR3 loop spans 16 amino acids. CDR1 and CDR2 (germline): MNHNS, SASEGT. The CDR3 coding sequence is TGTGCCAGCAGGATCCTGGGGACTTCTGGGGCCAACGTCCTGACTTTC. Translation gives CASRILGTSGANVLTF.

This clone was counted ten times or more. The CDR3 DNA sequence: TGTGCCAGCAGTTCAGATACAGGGGGGGAGACCCAGTACTTC. It yields the protein CASSSDTGGETQYF. The rearrangement joins TRBV5-5 to TRBJ2-5; 8 bases match TRBD1. The germline V gene has CDR1 SGHKS and CDR2 YYEKEE (reference sequence). The CDR3 consists of 14 residues. V was clipped by 5 bases and J by 5 bases; unmatched bases: 8. Using reference TRBV5-5 and TRBJ2-5 for the parts outside the CDR3, the full variable domain is DAGVTQSPTHLIKTRGQQVTLRCSPISGHKSVSWYQQVLGQGPQFIFQYYEKEERGRGNFPDRFSARQFPNYSSELNVNALLLGDSALYLCASSSDTGGETQYFGPGTRLLVL.

This clone was seen only a few times. J is TRBJ2-7 and V is TRBV27, with 10 positions matching TRBD1. After removal of 6 bases from V and 6 bases from J, the junction contained 8 bases not matched to a gene. Germline V gives CDR1 MNHEY, CDR2 SMNVEV (reference sequence). The CDR3 length is 14 residues. CDR3 sequence reads: CASRPGQGNGEQYF. DNA of the CDR3: TGTGCCAGCAGGCCGGGACAGGGGAATGGCGAGCAGTACTTC.

This clone appeared a few times. This could be a read error, since a much larger clone is one nucleotide away. The V gene is TRBV5-1, the J gene TRBJ2-1, with TRBD2 identical over 10 bases. Germline V gene lookup returns CDR1 SGHRS and CDR2 YFSETQ. Unmatched junction bases numbered 8, after V lost 6 bases and J lost 8 bases. The CDR3 covers 14 residues. CDR3 amino acids: CASISGRPGDEQFF. The CDR3 region has the DNA TGCGCCAGCATTAGCGGGAGGCCGGGGGATGAGCAGTTCTTC.

In this sample, this clone is medium-sized. The rearrangement joins TRBV6-4 to TRBJ1-6, with a possible D match to TRBD1 (6 bases). Looked up from germline, CDR1 is MRHNA and CDR2 is SNTAGT. The ends were cut back, 0 bases at V and 4 bases at J, with 10 bases in the middle. The CDR3 covers 16 residues. CDR3 protein: CASSDSMDRYNSPLHF. The CDR3 DNA reads as TGTGCCAGCAGTGACTCCATGGACAGATATAATTCACCCCTCCACTTT.

This clone was detected ten times or more. Since a much larger clone is just one base distant, this may be a read error. This sequence joins TRBV5-1 and TRBJ2-5; 10 bases line up with TRBD1. The germline V gene encodes CDR1 SGHRS and CDR2 YFSETQ. Trimming removed 6 bases from V and 4 bases from J; junction bases left unmatched: 6. The CDR3 covers 14 residues. CDR3 in amino acids: CASNSGQGRETQYF. CDR3 in DNA: TGCGCCAGCAACTCGGGACAGGGGCGAGAGACCCAGTACTTC.

This clone was found many times. This rearrangement joins TRBV7-6 to TRBJ2-1; D might be TRBD1 or TRBD2, each matching 6 bases. Germline lookup yields CDR1 SGHVS and CDR2 FNYEAQ. The CDR3 spans 13 residues. Trimming took off 5 bases at V and 8 bases at J, with 13 bases between the two ends. The CDR3 bases are TGTGCCAGCAGCCCCCGGGGGCCCTATGAGCAGTTCTTC. It encodes CASSPRGPYEQFF.

This clone has ten or more counts. The chain employs TRBV7-2 and TRBJ1-4; TRBD1 matches 11 bases. With 5 bases clipped from V and 8 bases from J, the junction kept 4 bases outside the gene matches. The CDR3 runs 14 residues. Germline V gene data show CDR1 as SGHTA and CDR2 as FQGNSA. Here the CDR3 DNA reads TGTGCCAGCAGCGCGGACAGGGGGCTGGAAAAACTGTTTTTT. Amino acids: CASSADRGLEKLFF.

In this sample, this clone turned up a few times. The gene calls are TRBV2 and TRBJ1-5, with 7 bases fitting TRBD1. V shed 1 base, J shed 11 bases, and the junction held 8 bases outside the gene matches. Germline V gene data show CDR1 as SNHLY and CDR2 as FYNNEI. The CDR3 consists of 14 residues. CDR3 region: CASSEVGPQGAQHF. The CDR3 DNA reads TGTGCCAGCAGTGAAGTAGGGCCCCAGGGGGCCCAGCATTTT.

This clone was detected a few times. The rearrangement joins TRBV28 to TRBJ1-2; D unclear. With 5 bases removed from V and 4 bases from J, the gap between germline ends came to 5 bases. Germline-derived CDR1 and CDR2 are MDHEN and SYDVKM. This CDR3 contains 11 residues. CDR3 nucleotides: TGTGCCAGCAGTACCCCCTATGGCTACACCTTC. This codes for CASSTPYGYTF.

This clone was picked up a small number of times. The V call is TRBV2, the J call TRBJ2-5; the match to TRBD2 covers 7 bases. Germline CDR1 and CDR2: SNHLY and FYNNEI. This CDR3 comprises 14 residues. The ends lost 4 bases at V and 4 bases at J; junction bases unmatched: 6. The CDR3 spells CASSGLAVVETQYF. Written as DNA, the CDR3 is TGTGCCAGCAGTGGGCTAGCGGTAGTAGAGACCCAGTACTTC.

This clone was seen more than once but under ten times. The chain carries TRBV3-1 and TRBJ1-2, with D hard to call. Trimming left V 3 bases short and J 4 bases short, with 6 bases between. Germline V CDR1 and CDR2: LGHDT, YNNKEL (reference sequence). This CDR3 has 12 residues. The CDR3 spells CASSQLPYGYTF. CDR3 coding DNA: TGTGCCAGCAGCCAGCTCCCCTATGGCTACACCTTC.

This clone was seen a few times. The rearrangement uses TRBV9 and TRBJ2-2; 7 nucleotides match TRBD2. This CDR3 region has 15 residues. Trimming at V came to 5 bases and at J to 9 bases, leaving 13 bases not matched to a gene. Germline V CDR1 and CDR2: SGDLS, YYNGEE. The CDR3 DNA follows: TGTGCCAGCAGAACAGACCTAGCGGCCTACAGGGAGCTGTTTTTT. This encodes CASRTDLAAYRELFF.

This clone was seen a handful of times. The rearrangement uses TRBV6-1 and TRBJ2-1; either TRBD1 or TRBD2 may fit D (5 bases each). The CDR3 is 19 residues long. Trimming stripped 10 bases from V and 8 bases from J, with 36 bases between. Per germline, CDR1 MNHNS and CDR2 SASEGT. The DNA for the CDR3 is TGTGCCATCACCGGCTGGGGGTTGGGGAGTTTACTGTTTCGCGATGAGCAGTTCTTC. Residues: CAITGWGLGSLLFRDEQFF.